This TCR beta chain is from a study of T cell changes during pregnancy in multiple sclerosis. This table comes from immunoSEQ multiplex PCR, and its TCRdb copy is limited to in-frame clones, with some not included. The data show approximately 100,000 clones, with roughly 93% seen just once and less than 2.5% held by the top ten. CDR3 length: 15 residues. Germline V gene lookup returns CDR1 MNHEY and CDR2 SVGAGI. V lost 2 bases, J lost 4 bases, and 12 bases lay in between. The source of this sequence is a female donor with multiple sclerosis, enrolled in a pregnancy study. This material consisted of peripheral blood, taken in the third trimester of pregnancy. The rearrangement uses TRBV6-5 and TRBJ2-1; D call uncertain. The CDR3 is CASSYESRYYNEQFF. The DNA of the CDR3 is TGTGCCAGCAGTTACGAATCCCGCTATTACAATGAGCAGTTCTTC.